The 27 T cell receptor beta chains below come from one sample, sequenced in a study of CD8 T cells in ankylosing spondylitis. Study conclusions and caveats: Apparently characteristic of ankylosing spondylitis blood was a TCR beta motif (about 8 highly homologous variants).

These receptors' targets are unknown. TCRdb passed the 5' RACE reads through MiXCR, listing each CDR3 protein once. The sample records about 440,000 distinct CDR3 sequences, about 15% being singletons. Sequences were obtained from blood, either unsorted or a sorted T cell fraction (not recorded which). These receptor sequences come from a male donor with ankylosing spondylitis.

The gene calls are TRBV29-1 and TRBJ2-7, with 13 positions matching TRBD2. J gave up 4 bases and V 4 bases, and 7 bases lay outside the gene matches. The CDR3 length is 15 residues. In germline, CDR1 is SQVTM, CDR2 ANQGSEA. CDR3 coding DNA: TGCAGCGTTGCGTTTCCGGGACTAGCGGGATACGAGCAGTACTTC. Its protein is CSVAFPGLAGYEQYF.

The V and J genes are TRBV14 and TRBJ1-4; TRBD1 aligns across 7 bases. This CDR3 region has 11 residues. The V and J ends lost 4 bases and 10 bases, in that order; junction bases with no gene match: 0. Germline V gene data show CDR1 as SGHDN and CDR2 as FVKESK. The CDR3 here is CASSPGGKLFF. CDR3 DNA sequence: TGTGCCAGCAGCCCAGGGGGAAAACTGTTTTTT.

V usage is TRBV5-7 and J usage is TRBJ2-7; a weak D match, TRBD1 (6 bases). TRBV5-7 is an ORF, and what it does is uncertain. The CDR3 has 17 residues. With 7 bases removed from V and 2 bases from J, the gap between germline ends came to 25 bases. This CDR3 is CASGPGPGARDTYEQYF. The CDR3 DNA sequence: TGTGCCAGCGGCCCGGGGCCCGGGGCTAGGGACACCTACGAGCAGTACTTC.

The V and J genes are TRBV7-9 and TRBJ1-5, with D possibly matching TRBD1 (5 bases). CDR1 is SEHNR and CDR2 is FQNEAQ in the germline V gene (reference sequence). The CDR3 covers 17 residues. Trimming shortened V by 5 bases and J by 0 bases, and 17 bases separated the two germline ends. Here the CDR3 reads CASSLPTRAYSNQPQHF. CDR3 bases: TGTGCCAGCAGCCTTCCAACCAGGGCCTATAGCAATCAGCCCCAGCATTTT. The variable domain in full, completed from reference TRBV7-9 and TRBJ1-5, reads DTGVSQNPRHKITKRGQNVTFRCDPISEHNRLYWYRQTLGQGPEFLTYFQNEAQLEKSRLLSDRFSAERPKGSFSTLEIQRTEQGDSAMYLCASSLPTRAYSNQPQHFGDGTRLSIL.

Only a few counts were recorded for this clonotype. CDR3 in DNA: TGCGCCAGCAGCTCAAGCGGGGGGGCCGTAGAGACCCAGTACTTC. It is translated as CASSSSGGAVETQYF. This chain links TRBV5-1 with TRBJ2-5; 10 bases agree with TRBD2. CDR1 and CDR2 (germline): SGHRS, YFSETQ. The CDR3 covers 15 residues. V lost 3 bases to trimming and J lost 4 bases; unmatched junction nucleotides: 6.

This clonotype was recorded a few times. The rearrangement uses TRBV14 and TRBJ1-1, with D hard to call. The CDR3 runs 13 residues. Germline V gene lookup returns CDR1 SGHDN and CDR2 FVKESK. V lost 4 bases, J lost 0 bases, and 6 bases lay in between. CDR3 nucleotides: TGTGCCAGCAGCCGGGAACTGAACACTGAAGCTTTCTTT. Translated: CASSRELNTEAFF.

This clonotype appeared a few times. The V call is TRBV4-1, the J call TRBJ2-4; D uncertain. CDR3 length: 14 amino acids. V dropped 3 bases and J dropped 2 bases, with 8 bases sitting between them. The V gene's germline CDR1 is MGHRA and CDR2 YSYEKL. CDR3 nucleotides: TGCGCCAGCAGCCATACAGCCCCCAAAAACATTCAGTACTTC. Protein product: CASSHTAPKNIQYF.

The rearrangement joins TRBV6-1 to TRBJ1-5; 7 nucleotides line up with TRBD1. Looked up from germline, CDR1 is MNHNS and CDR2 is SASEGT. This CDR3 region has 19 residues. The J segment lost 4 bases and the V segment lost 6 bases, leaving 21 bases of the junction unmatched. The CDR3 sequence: CASRSLQGQVKGGNQPQHF. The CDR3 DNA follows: TGTGCCAGCAGATCCCTCCAAGGACAGGTGAAGGGGGGGAATCAGCCCCAGCATTTT.

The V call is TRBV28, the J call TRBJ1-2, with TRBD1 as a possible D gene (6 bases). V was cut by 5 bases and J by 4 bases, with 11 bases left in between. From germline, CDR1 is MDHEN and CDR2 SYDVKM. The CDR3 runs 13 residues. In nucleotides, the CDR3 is TGTGCCAGCAGTCCAGGACAGCTCTATGGCTACACCTTC. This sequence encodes CASSPGQLYGYTF.

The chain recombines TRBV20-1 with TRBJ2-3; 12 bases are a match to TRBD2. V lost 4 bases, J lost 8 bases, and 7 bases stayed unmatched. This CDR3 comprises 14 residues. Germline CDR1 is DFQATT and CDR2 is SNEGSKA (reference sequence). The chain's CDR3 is CSAILAGGLTTQYF. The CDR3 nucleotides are TGCAGTGCTATTCTAGCGGGGGGGCTCACTACGCAGTATTTT.

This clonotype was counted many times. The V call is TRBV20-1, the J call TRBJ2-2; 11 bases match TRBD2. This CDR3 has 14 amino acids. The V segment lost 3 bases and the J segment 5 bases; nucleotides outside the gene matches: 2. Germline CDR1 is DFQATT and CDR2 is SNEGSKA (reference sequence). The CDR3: CSASLAGGTGELFF. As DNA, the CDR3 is TGCAGTGCTAGTCTAGCGGGGGGAACCGGGGAGCTGTTTTTT.

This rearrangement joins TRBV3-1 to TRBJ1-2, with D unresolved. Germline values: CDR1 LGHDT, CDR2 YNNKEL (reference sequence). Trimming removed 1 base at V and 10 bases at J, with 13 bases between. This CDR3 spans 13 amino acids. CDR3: CASSQGLSYSYTF. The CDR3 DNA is TGTGCCAGCAGCCAAGGACTCAGTTACTCCTACACCTTC.

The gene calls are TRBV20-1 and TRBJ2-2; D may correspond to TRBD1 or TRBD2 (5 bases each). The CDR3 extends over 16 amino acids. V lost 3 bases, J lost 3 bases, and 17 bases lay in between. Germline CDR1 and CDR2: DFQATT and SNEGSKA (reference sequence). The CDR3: CSARDWGVLDTGELFF. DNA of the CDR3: TGCAGTGCTAGGGACTGGGGCGTATTAGACACCGGGGAGCTGTTTTTT.

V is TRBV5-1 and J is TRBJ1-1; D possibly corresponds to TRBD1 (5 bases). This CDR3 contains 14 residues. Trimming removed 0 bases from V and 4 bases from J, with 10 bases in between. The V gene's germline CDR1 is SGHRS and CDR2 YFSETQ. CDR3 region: CASSLDGASTEAFF. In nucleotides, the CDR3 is TGCGCCAGCAGCTTGGATGGGGCGTCCACTGAAGCTTTCTTT.

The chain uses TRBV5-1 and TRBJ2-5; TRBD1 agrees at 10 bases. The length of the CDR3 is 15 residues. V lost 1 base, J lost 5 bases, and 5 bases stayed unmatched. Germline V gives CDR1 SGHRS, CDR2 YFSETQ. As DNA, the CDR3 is TGCGCCAGCAGCTTGTTCGGGACAGGGGTGGAGACCCAGTACTTC. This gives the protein CASSLFGTGVETQYF.

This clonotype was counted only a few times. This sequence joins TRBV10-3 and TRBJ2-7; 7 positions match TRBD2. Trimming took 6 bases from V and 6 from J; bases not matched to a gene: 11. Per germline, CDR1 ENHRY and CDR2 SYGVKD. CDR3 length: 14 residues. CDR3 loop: CAIRGTILASEQYF. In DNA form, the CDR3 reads TGTGCCATCAGGGGGACTATTCTCGCGAGCGAGCAGTACTTC.

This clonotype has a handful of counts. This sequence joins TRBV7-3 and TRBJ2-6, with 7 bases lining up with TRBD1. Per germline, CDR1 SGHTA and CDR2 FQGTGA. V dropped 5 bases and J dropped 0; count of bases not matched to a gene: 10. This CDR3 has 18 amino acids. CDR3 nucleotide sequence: TGTGCCAGCAGCCCCCGGGACAGCAAATTCTCTGGGGCCAACGTCCTGACTTTC. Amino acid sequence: CASSPRDSKFSGANVLTF.

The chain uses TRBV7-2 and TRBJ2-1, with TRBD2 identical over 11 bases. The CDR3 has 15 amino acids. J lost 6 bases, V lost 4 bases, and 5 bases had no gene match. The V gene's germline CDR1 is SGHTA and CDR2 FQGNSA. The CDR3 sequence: CASSSLAGAANEQFF. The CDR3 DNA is TGTGCCAGCAGCTCACTAGCGGGAGCGGCCAATGAGCAGTTCTTC. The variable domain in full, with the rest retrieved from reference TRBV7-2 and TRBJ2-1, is GAGVSQSPSNKVTEKGKDVELRCDPISGHTALYWYRQSLGQGLEFLIYFQGNSAPDKSGLPSDRFSAERTGGSVSTLTIQRTQQEDSAVYLCASSSLAGAANEQFFGPGTRLTVL.

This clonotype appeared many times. The CDR3 loop is CSVDTGTTEAFF. CDR3 sequence (DNA): TGCAGCGTTGATACAGGGACCACTGAAGCTTTCTTT. The chain uses TRBV29-1 and TRBJ1-1; a possible D gene is TRBD1 (6 bases). The germline V and J ends were trimmed by 3 bases and 4 bases, with 9 bases remaining between them. CDR1 SQVTM and CDR2 ANQGSEA come from the germline V gene. The CDR3 has 12 residues. Together with reference TRBV29-1 and TRBJ1-1, the CDR3 gives the full variable domain: SAVISQKPSRDICQRGTSLTIQCQVDSQVTMMFWYRQQPGQSLTLIATANQGSEATYESGFVIDKFPISRPNLTFSTLTVSNMSPEDSSIYLCSVDTGTTEAFFGQGTRLTVV.

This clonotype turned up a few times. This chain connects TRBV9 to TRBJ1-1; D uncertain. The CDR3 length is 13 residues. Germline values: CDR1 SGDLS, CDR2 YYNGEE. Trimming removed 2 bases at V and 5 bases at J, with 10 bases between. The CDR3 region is CASSVAVGTEAFF. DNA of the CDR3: TGTGCCAGCAGCGTGGCAGTAGGGACTGAAGCTTTCTTT.

The CDR3 DNA reads TGTGCCAGTAAACCCCCTAGGTATGGGGGGGTCACCTACGAGCAGTACTTC. This translates into CASKPPRYGGVTYEQYF. The rearrangement links TRBV2 to TRBJ2-7; 7 nucleotides align to TRBD2. The CDR3 length is 17 residues. Trimming at V came to 9 bases and at J to 2 bases, leaving 19 bases not matched to a gene. Germline CDR1 reads SNHLY; CDR2 reads FYNNEI.

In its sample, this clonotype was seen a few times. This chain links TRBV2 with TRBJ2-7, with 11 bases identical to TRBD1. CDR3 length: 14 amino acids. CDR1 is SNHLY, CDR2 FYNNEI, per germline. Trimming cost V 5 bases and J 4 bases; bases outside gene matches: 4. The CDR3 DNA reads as TGTGCCAGCAGTAAGGGACAGGGGGGATACGAGCAGTACTTC. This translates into CASSKGQGGYEQYF.

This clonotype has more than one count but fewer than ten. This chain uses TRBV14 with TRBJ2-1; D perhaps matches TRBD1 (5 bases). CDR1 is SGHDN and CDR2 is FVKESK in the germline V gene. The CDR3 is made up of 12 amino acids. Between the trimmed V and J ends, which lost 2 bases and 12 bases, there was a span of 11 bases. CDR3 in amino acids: CASSQMSGMQFF. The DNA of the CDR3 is TGTGCCAGCAGCCAAATGTCAGGGATGCAGTTCTTC. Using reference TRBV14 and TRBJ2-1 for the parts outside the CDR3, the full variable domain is EAGVTQFPSHSVIEKGQTVTLRCDPISGHDNLYWYRRVMGKEIKFLLHFVKESKQDESGMPNNRFLAERTGGTYSTLKVQPAELEDSGVYFCASSQMSGMQFFGPGTRLTVL.

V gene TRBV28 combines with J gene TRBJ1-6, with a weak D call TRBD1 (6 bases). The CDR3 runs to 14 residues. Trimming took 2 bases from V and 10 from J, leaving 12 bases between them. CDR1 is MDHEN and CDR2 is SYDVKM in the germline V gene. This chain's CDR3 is CASSLEAGVSPLHF. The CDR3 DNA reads TGTGCCAGCAGTTTAGAGGCAGGGGTATCACCCCTCCACTTT.

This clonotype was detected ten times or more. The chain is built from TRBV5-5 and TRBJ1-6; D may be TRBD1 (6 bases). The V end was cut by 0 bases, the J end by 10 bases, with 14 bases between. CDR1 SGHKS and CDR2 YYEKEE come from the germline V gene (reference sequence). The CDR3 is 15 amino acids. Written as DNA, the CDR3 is TGTGCCAGCAGCTTGGTGCCAGGGGTGGAATCACCCCTCCACTTT. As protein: CASSLVPGVESPLHF.

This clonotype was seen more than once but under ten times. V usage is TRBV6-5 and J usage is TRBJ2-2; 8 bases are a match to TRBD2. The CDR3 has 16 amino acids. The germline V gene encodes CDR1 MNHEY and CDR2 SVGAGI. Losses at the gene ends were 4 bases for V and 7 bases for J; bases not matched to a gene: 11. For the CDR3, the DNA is TGTGCCAGCAGTTTCTCAAGCGGGAGTCGGGTCGGGGAGCTGTTTTTT. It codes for CASSFSSGSRVGELFF.

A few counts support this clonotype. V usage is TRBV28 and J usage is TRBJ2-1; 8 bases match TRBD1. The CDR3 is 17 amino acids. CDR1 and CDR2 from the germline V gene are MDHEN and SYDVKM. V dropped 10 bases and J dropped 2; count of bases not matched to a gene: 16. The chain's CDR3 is CAIGGTGSLKAYNEQFF. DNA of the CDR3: TGTGCCATAGGGGGGACAGGTTCCCTCAAAGCCTACAATGAGCAGTTCTTC.